Presented here are 10 T cell receptor beta chains from one specimen sequenced in a study of T cell responses to AZD1222 COVID-19 vaccine (dated by TCRdb to the early 2020s). Libraries were prepared through the immunoSEQ multiplex PCR assay. The source is immuneACCESS, and TCRdb retained only in-frame sequences with V and J called. Part of the clones is not carried over; for the studies checked, unresolved V genes explain less than half of this, and the remainder is unexplained. For this sample the table gives about 84,000 clones, of which around nine tenths were detected only once. The leading ten clones occupy approximately 1.6% of the sample. Explained via the paper, the time point label denotes: baseline before first vaccination. This material consisted of peripheral blood, taken on day 0 of AZD1222 vaccination. The receptors come from an adult in good health.

J is TRBJ1-1 and V is TRBV10-3; D remains unclear. Trimming cost V 0 bases and J 1 base, with 15 bases left between them. Germline lookup yields CDR1 ENHRY and CDR2 SYGVKD. CDR3 length: 17 amino acids. In DNA form, the CDR3 reads TGTGCCATCAGTGAGTCGGCGGACTTACCCCGGAACACTGAAGCTTTCTTT. It codes for CAISESADLPRNTEAFF.

There are a few counts of this clone. J is TRBJ2-7 and V is TRBV4-1, with TRBD1 identical over 10 bases. V lost 4 bases to trimming and J lost 2 bases; unmatched junction nucleotides: 11. The germline CDR1 and CDR2 sequences are MGHRA and YSYEKL. The CDR3 runs 17 residues. The CDR3: CASSPGQGERSAYEQYF. Written as DNA, the CDR3 is TGCGCCAGCAGCCCCGGACAGGGGGAACGATCAGCCTACGAGCAGTACTTC.

The rearrangement joins TRBV6-1 to TRBJ2-7; D perhaps matches TRBD1 (5 bases). Germline V gives CDR1 MNHNS, CDR2 SASEGT. This CDR3 region has 15 residues. The germline V and J ends were trimmed by 3 bases and 0 bases, with 12 bases remaining between them. The CDR3 spells CASSDQGESSYEQYF. In nucleotides, the CDR3 is TGTGCCAGCAGTGATCAGGGCGAAAGCTCCTACGAGCAGTACTTC.

This rearrangement joins TRBV5-1 to TRBJ1-4, with 11 bases aligning to TRBD1. Trimming cost V 7 bases and J 8 bases; bases outside gene matches: 10. The CDR3 runs to 15 residues. Germline V CDR1 and CDR2: SGHRS, YFSETQ. The CDR3 DNA is TGCGCCAGCGGCTCCCAGGGGGACAGGGGGGAAAAACTGTTTTTT. This codes for CASGSQGDRGEKLFF. Looking up the rest from reference TRBV5-1 and TRBJ1-4 gives the full variable domain: KAGVTQTPRYLIKTRGQQVTLSCSPISGHRSVSWYQQTPGQGLQFLFEYFSETQRNKGNFPGRFSGRQFSNSRSEMNVSTLELGDSALYLCASGSQGDRGEKLFFGSGTQLSVL.

V is TRBV18 and J is TRBJ1-4; 7 bases are shared with TRBD1. This CDR3 contains 15 residues. Germline CDR1 and CDR2: KGHSH and LQKENI. The ends lost 1 base at V and 3 bases at J; junction bases unmatched: 2. CDR3 region: CASSPRQGSNEKLFF. The CDR3 region has the DNA TGTGCCAGCTCACCACGACAGGGCTCTAATGAAAAACTGTTTTTT.

This chain connects TRBV19 to TRBJ2-1; tentative D call: TRBD2 (6 bases). The V gene lost 10 bases and the J gene lost 3 bases, with 10 bases spanning the gap. The CDR3 spans 12 residues. CDR1 LNHDA and CDR2 SQIVND come from the germline V gene (reference sequence). CDR3 DNA sequence: TGTGCCACGGGCGGGAACTACAATGAGCAGTTCTTC. Translated: CATGGNYNEQFF.

The sample holds one count of this clone. V usage is TRBV25-1 and J usage is TRBJ1-2; D gene ambiguous. Germline-derived CDR1 and CDR2 are MGHDK and SYGVNS. Between the trimmed V and J ends, which lost 2 bases and 6 bases, there was a span of 10 bases. This CDR3 is built from 13 residues. The CDR3 bases are TGTGCCAGCAGTGAAGACCTTCGGGATGGCTACACCTTC. Protein product: CASSEDLRDGYTF.

CDR3 coding DNA: TGTGCCAGCAGCAGACTAGCGGGAAGCTCCTACGAGCAGTACTTC. Its translation: CASSRLAGSSYEQYF. The V call is TRBV11-2, the J call TRBJ2-7; 11 bases fit TRBD2. Trimming at V came to 5 bases and at J to 0 bases, leaving 3 bases not matched to a gene. The CDR3 contains 15 residues. Germline V lookup: CDR1 SGHAT, CDR2 FQNNGV.

The V call is TRBV7-3, the J call TRBJ1-2; 7 nucleotides agree with TRBD1. The CDR3 extends over 14 amino acids. The V segment lost 5 bases and the J segment 8 bases; nucleotides outside the gene matches: 11. Germline V gene data show CDR1 as SGHTA and CDR2 as FQGTGA. The CDR3 coding sequence is TGTGCCAGCAGCGCCGACAGGGCCTTGGAGGGCTACACCTTC. Its translation is CASSADRALEGYTF.

The chain recombines TRBV28 with TRBJ1-2; TRBD1 matches 10 bases. Germline loops: CDR1 MDHEN, CDR2 SYDVKM. The junction had 12 bases not matched to a gene; V was cut back by 4 bases and J by 4 bases. The CDR3 loop spans 17 amino acids. CDR3 coding DNA: TGTGCCAGCAGTTCACCGGGACAGGGGACCTCTGGCTATGGCTACACCTTC. Its protein is CASSSPGQGTSGYGYTF.